This T cell receptor (beta chain) was recorded in a study of breast tumors, draining lymph nodes, adjacent tissues. Study-wide results and limits: Tumor TCR diversity was below lymph nodes but above nontumor tissue. Findings are consistent with lymph node origin and intratumoral expansion of most tumor T cells. The lymph node origin of tumor T cells was framed as consistent with a hypothesis, not demonstrated.

This clonotype was detected many times. Its specificity is unknown. TCRdb re-analysed the multiplex PCR reads in MiXCR, keeping a single row per CDR3 protein. Of 100,000 to 150,000 distinct CDR3 sequences listed, 15% to 20% were seen once; the top ten hold under 4.5%. The CDR3 has 14 amino acids. Germline assignment: CDR1 DFQATT and CDR2 SNEGSKA (reference sequence). The trim removed 2 bases at V and 8 bases at J, leaving 6 bases unmatched. The lymph nodes were axillary draining lymph nodes from breast cancer patients. The clonotype originates from a female donor with breast cancer. Some clones in this sample may be carry-over from other donors' samples. The genes are TRBV20-1 and TRBJ1-4; TRBD1 matches 9 bases. The sample consisted of axillary lymph node tissue. The DNA of the CDR3 is TGCAGTGCTAGAACGGGACAGGGTGACGAAAAACTGTTTTTT. Its protein is CSARTGQGDEKLFF.